The T cell receptor beta chain described here comes from a study of neurological immune-mediated disorders. Study-level results: The repertoires of 18 of 34 multiple sclerosis patients were placed by phylogenetic grouping in a single related-CDR3 cluster, which may be a signature. Patients with HTLV-1-associated myelopathy showed the most TCR clonal expansion. Those with multiple sclerosis showed the least, falling below healthy controls.

Source material was 2 million unsorted PBMCs, stored at -80 °C in RNAlater. Every sequencing run generated in excess of 180 million TCR-beta sequences. These sequences covered 15-18 subjects. TCRdb redid the calling of the 5' RACE reads with MiXCR, one entry per CDR3 protein. Of 81,000 or so distinct CDR3 sequences listed, about 5.2% were seen once; the top ten hold 2% to 2.5%. V lost 2 bases to trimming and J lost 1 base, with 19 bases between them. The length of the CDR3 is 18 residues. Looked up from germline, CDR1 is SEHNR and CDR2 is FQNEAQ (reference sequence). This clonotype was found many times. Its antigen is not identified.

The chain combines TRBV7-9 with TRBJ2-3, with D possibly being TRBD1 (5 bases). The TCR sequence derives from a woman in her twenties or thirties with multiple sclerosis. The specimen sequenced was PBMCs. CDR3 DNA: TGTGCCAGCAGCTTAAGAAAAACAGGTCAACGGGGCACAGATACGCAGTATTTT. Residues: CASSLRKTGQRGTDTQYF.